This TCR beta chain was recorded in a study of PD-1 blockade in classical Hodgkin lymphoma. Brentuximab vedotin exposure varied, and every patient relapsed after autologous stem cell transplantation. About this clone itself: Its antigen remains unknown.

Study-wide points: Newly diagnosed and completely responding patients shared comparable baseline diversity. Only CD4+ TCR diversity, not CD8+, had risen significantly by C4D1. Although disease activity or prior therapy may be involved, causes of the repertoire differences remain undefined. At baseline, newly diagnosed patients reportedly showed less TCR diversity than healthy donors.

TCRdb keeps only in-frame clones here, not all; method: immunoSEQ multiplex PCR. The sample consists of over 25,000 clones, approximately 90% of them appearing once. V lost 2 bases, J lost 6 bases, and 5 bases stayed unmatched. The CDR3 is 14 residues long. Per the germline V gene, CDR1 is MDHEN and CDR2 is SYDVKM. The clonotype was recovered from a human donor with classical Hodgkin lymphoma. This chain links TRBV28 with TRBJ1-2, with TRBD1 matching 8 bases. Specimen: peripheral blood mononuclear cells (PBMCs), collected at baseline. The CDR3: CASSLPDRANGYTF. CDR3 in DNA: TGTGCCAGCAGTTTACCGGACAGGGCAAATGGCTACACCTTC.